This passage covers 18 T cell receptor beta chains from one sample sequenced in a study of blood T cell repertoires in COVID-19. Produced via immunoSEQ multiplex PCR; TCRdb's table is partial and in-frame only. The data show more than 35,000 clones, 70% to 90% seen once. Sequencing was carried out using peripheral blood. The receptors stem from a human donor in a cohort sampled during active COVID-19.

The CDR3 is CSARPGQGYEQYF. The CDR3 coding sequence is TGCAGCGCGAGACCGGGACAGGGCTACGAGCAGTACTTC. The chain has TRBV29-1 and TRBJ2-7; TRBD1 matches 9 bases. This CDR3 contains 13 residues. Germline V lookup: CDR1 SQVTM, CDR2 ANQGSEA. Trimming cost V 7 bases and J 3 bases; bases outside gene matches: 7.

DNA for the CDR3: TGCAGCGTGAAAGGGGGACAGAGCCCCTACGAGCAGTACTTC. Protein sequence: CSVKGGQSPYEQYF. This chain connects TRBV29-1 to TRBJ2-7; 7 bases line up with TRBD1. J was trimmed by 2 bases and V by 6 bases; bases with no gene match: 10. This CDR3 contains 14 residues. Germline CDR1 reads SQVTM; CDR2 reads ANQGSEA.

This chain connects TRBV7-3 to TRBJ1-5, with 9 nucleotides matching TRBD1. CDR1 and CDR2 (germline): SGHTA, FQGTGA. The J segment lost 1 base and the V segment lost 3 bases, leaving 7 bases of the junction unmatched. The CDR3 loop spans 17 amino acids. The CDR3 nucleotides are TGTGCCAGCAGCTTTCCGGACAGGGGTAAGAGCAATCAGCCCCAGCATTTT. Translation gives CASSFPDRGKSNQPQHF.

The chain uses TRBV2 and TRBJ2-5, with D tentatively TRBD2 (6 bases). This CDR3 spans 12 amino acids. Germline-derived CDR1 and CDR2 are SNHLY and FYNNEI. V gave up 6 bases and J gave up 3 bases, with 8 bases separating them. The CDR3 DNA sequence: TGTGCCAGCAGGTGGGGGGAAGAGACCCAGTACTTC. It specifies CASRWGEETQYF.

The gene calls are TRBV28 and TRBJ1-5; 7 nucleotides match TRBD1. CDR1 MDHEN and CDR2 SYDVKM come from the germline V gene. The CDR3 extends over 16 amino acids. Trimming removed 7 bases from V and 2 bases from J; junction bases left unmatched: 11. CDR3 protein: CASKVSRGRRNQPQHF. The CDR3 DNA reads TGTGCCAGCAAAGTTTCCAGGGGGAGGCGCAATCAGCCCCAGCATTTT.

This chain links TRBV7-9 with TRBJ2-3; D is possibly TRBD1 (5 bases). CDR3 length: 14 amino acids. Deletions cut 7 bases from V and 0 bases from J, with 11 bases between. Germline values: CDR1 SEHNR, CDR2 FQNEAQ (reference sequence). CDR3 residues: CASTFQGSTDTQYF. The CDR3 nucleotides read TGTGCCAGCACCTTCCAGGGCAGCACAGATACGCAGTATTTT.

The CDR3 here is CASSALKGLAGGAYEQYF. In nucleotides, the CDR3 is TGTGCCAGCAGTGCGTTAAAGGGACTAGCGGGGGGGGCCTACGAGCAGTACTTC. J is TRBJ2-7 and V is TRBV2, with 16 bases identical to TRBD2. This CDR3 is built from 18 residues. V trimming: 4 bases; J trimming: 2 bases; junction bases outside the gene matches: 8. Germline V CDR1 and CDR2: SNHLY, FYNNEI.

The gene calls are TRBV19 and TRBJ1-6; no firm D call. Germline-derived CDR1 and CDR2 are LNHDA and SQIVND (reference sequence). The CDR3 length is 15 residues. V gave up 7 bases and J gave up 3 bases, with 13 bases separating them. As DNA, the CDR3 is TGTGCCAGTATGATCACCGGGAACTATAATTCACCCCTCCACTTT. Translated: CASMITGNYNSPLHF.

The chain carries TRBV7-9 and TRBJ1-2; 8 positions match TRBD1. Trimming removed 4 bases from V and 3 bases from J; junction bases left unmatched: 10. CDR3 length: 16 amino acids. Germline V CDR1 and CDR2: SEHNR, FQNEAQ (reference sequence). In DNA form, the CDR3 reads TGTGCCAGCAGCTCGGGTCGTGGACAGGGCTACTATGGCTACACCTTC. The encoded protein is CASSSGRGQGYYGYTF.

V and J are TRBV3-1 (or the pseudogene TRBV3-2) and TRBJ2-5; 9 nucleotides agree with TRBD2. The CDR3 totals 17 residues. Losses at the gene ends were 0 bases for V and 7 bases for J; bases not matched to a gene: 12. Per the germline V gene, CDR1 is LGHDT and CDR2 is YNNKEL (reference sequence). The CDR3, as DNA: TGTGCCAGCAGCCAAGATTCTAGCGGGGCCTTTGGTCGGACCCAGTACTTC. Translated, it gives CASSQDSSGAFGRTQYF.

This sequence joins TRBV29-1 and TRBJ2-5; the match to TRBD2 covers 12 bases. Germline-derived CDR1 and CDR2 are SQVTM and ANQGSEA. J was trimmed by 7 bases and V by 4 bases; bases with no gene match: 7. The CDR3 is 14 amino acids. Here the CDR3 DNA reads TGCAGCGTTGCCCCGACTAGCGGGGGTGGGACCCAGTACTTC. Encoded protein: CSVAPTSGGGTQYF.

The rearrangement uses TRBV19 and TRBJ2-6; 8 bases map to TRBD1. The V gene's germline CDR1 is LNHDA and CDR2 SQIVND (reference sequence). Unmatched junction bases numbered 11, after V lost 10 bases and J lost 0 bases. The CDR3 is made up of 17 amino acids. The CDR3 loop reads CATTSGTGVSGANVLTF. As DNA, the CDR3 is TGTGCCACCACGTCCGGGACAGGCGTCTCTGGGGCCAACGTCCTGACTTTC.

The chain couples TRBV30 to TRBJ2-1; a weak D match, TRBD2 (6 bases). The ends were cut back, 5 bases at V and 5 bases at J, with 13 bases in the middle. Per the germline V gene, CDR1 is GTSNPN and CDR2 is SVGIG (reference sequence). CDR3 length equals 13 residues. CDR3 sequence: CAWGGLMDNEQFF. The CDR3 region has the DNA TGTGCCTGGGGGGGACTGATGGACAATGAGCAGTTCTTC.

The chain is built from TRBV5-1 and TRBJ2-5, with D possibly matching TRBD2 (6 bases). With 2 bases removed from V and 5 bases from J, the gap between germline ends came to 10 bases. Germline CDR1 reads SGHRS; CDR2 reads YFSETQ. The CDR3 has 13 residues. DNA of the CDR3: TGCGCCAGCAGCTTCGGGGGTGGGGAGACCCAGTACTTC. Translated, it gives CASSFGGGETQYF.

This sequence joins TRBV5-1 and TRBJ2-1; TRBD2 matches at 12 bases. The CDR3 contains 17 residues. Germline V gene sequence: CDR1 SGHRS, CDR2 YFSETQ. Trimming removed 4 bases from V and 9 bases from J; junction bases left unmatched: 14. CDR3 loop: CASSPGGASGGASEQFF. The CDR3 nucleotides are TGCGCCAGCAGCCCCGGGGGGGCTAGCGGGGGGGCCAGTGAGCAGTTCTTC.

This chain links TRBV9 with TRBJ1-2, with D perhaps TRBD1 (5 bases). The CDR3 runs to 13 residues. V lost 2 bases to trimming and J lost 7 bases, with 12 bases between them. Germline CDR1 SGDLS, CDR2 YYNGEE. The CDR3 DNA is TGTGCCAGCAGCGTCGGAGGGGCGAGTGGCTACACCTTC. This codes for CASSVGGASGYTF.

The gene calls are TRBV10-2 and TRBJ2-2, with D tentatively TRBD2 (6 bases). CDR1 WSHSY and CDR2 SAAADI come from the germline V gene. The CDR3 sequence is 14 residues long. Deletions cut 7 bases from V and 0 bases from J, with 9 bases between. The CDR3 DNA follows: TGCGCCAGCACCGGGGGTCCGAACACCGGGGAGCTGTTTTTT. Amino acid sequence: CASTGGPNTGELFF.

The V gene is TRBV6-5, the J gene TRBJ1-6, with D perhaps TRBD1 (5 bases). In germline, CDR1 is MNHEY, CDR2 SVGAGI. The CDR3 covers 12 residues. V dropped 5 bases and J dropped 8 bases, with 7 bases sitting between them. CDR3 DNA: TGTGCCAGCAGTACCAGGGATTCACCCCTCCACTTT. Translating gives CASSTRDSPLHF.